Listed below are T cell receptor beta chains from one sample, sequenced in a study of blood T cell repertoires in COVID-19. Assay used: immunoSEQ multiplex PCR; TCRdb lists only in-frame clones, some missing. The sample comprises a few hundred thousand clones, about 86% of which are singletons, and 1.2% to 1.5% rests with the top ten. The sample comprised peripheral blood. These receptors originate from an elderly man with acute or convalescent COVID-19. Both conserved end residues are part of each CDR3. The order of the fields is J gene, D gene, clone size, V gene, CDR3 DNA, CDR3 protein. D genes are given only for firm matches. A clone size is listed for some rows: how often the clone was seen (once, few, many), or a class if it is expanded.

TRBJ2-5,TRBD2,.,TRBV7-2,TGTGCCAGCAGCCCTAGGACTAGCGGGGGCCAAGAGACCCAGTACTTC,CASSPRTSGGQETQYF
TRBJ2-5,.,.,TRBV28,TGTGCCAGCAGTCCAGGACAGACGTACCAAGAGACCCAGTACTTC,CASSPGQTYQETQYF
TRBJ2-7,TRBD2,.,TRBV6-6,TGTGCCAGCAGTTATGGGGAGGGGCTGTACGAGCAGTACTTC,CASSYGEGLYEQYF
TRBJ1-5,TRBD1,.,TRBV9,TGTGCCAGCAGCGCGACAGGGGGCCCCGATAGCAATCAGCCCCAGCATTTT,CASSATGGPDSNQPQHF
TRBJ1-3,.,.,TRBV19,TGTGCCAGTAGTTCCCCGGAGTGGGGACAATTCTCTGGAAACACCATATATTTT,CASSSPEWGQFSGNTIYF
TRBJ2-5,.,.,TRBV25-1,TGTGCCAGTTTAAGCACAGGACACTACGCCCAAGAGACCCAGTACTTC,CASLSTGHYAQETQYF
TRBJ2-1,.,.,TRBV23-1,TGCGCCAGCAGTCAATCGGCTGGGCAGTGCCTCTCCTGGAATGAGCAGTTCTTC,CASSQSAGQCLSWNEQFF
TRBJ2-2,.,once,TRBV7-2,TGTGCCAGCAGCCCGCGGACAACGAACACCGGGGAGCTGTTTTTT,CASSPRTTNTGELFF
TRBJ2-7,.,.,TRBV2,TGTGCCAGCAGTGCGCTCCGGGACACCTACGCATACGAGCAGTACTTC,CASSALRDTYAYEQYF
TRBJ2-1,TRBD1,.,TRBV24-1,TGTGCCACCAGTGATTATCGAAGGGGGCGAGATTCTGAGCAGTTCTTC,CATSDYRRGRDSEQFF
TRBJ2-5,TRBD2,.,TRBV4-1,TGCGCCAGCAGCCAAGGCGGGGGGGCGAGGGAGACCCAGTACTTC,CASSQGGGARETQYF
TRBJ2-3,.,.,TRBV2,TGTGCCAGCAGGCCGGGGAGGACAGATACGCAGTATTTT,CASRPGRTDTQYF
TRBJ2-1,.,.,TRBV6-2/TRBV6-3,TGTGCCAGCAGTTCCATCAGCGCCTCGAATTACAATGAGCAGTTCTTC,CASSSISASNYNEQFF
TRBJ2-1,TRBD2,.,TRBV5-1,TGCGCCAGCAGCCTAACACTAGCGGGTATCTACAATGAGCAGTTCTTC,CASSLTLAGIYNEQFF
TRBJ1-1,.,.,TRBV6-2/TRBV6-3,TGTGCCAGCAGTTACTCGGGGCCGACTGAAGCTTTCTTT,CASSYSGPTEAFF
TRBJ2-2,.,.,TRBV7-2,TGTGCCAGCAGCTTACTCGCGGTGCCGAACACCGGGGAGCTGTTTTTT,CASSLLAVPNTGELFF
TRBJ2-7,.,.,TRBV2,TGTGCCAGCAGTGAATTTGCGTATCCGCAGTACTTC,CASSEFAYPQYF
TRBJ2-7,TRBD2,.,TRBV6-4,TGTGCCAGCAGTGACCTGAGACTAGCGGGAGACCTCAACCACGAGCAGTACTTC,CASSDLRLAGDLNHEQYF
TRBJ1-3,TRBD1,.,TRBV19,TGTGCCAGTAGTATTCCGACAGGGTCCTCTGGAAACACCATATATTTT,CASSIPTGSSGNTIYF
TRBJ2-5,TRBD1,.,TRBV18,TGTGCCAGCTCACCCCTAGACAGGGGAGAGACCCAGTACTTC,CASSPLDRGETQYF
TRBJ2-1,TRBD1,.,TRBV2,TGTGCCAGCAGGGAGGACAGGGCGGTTTACAATGAGCAGTTCTTC,CASREDRAVYNEQFF
TRBJ1-1,.,.,TRBV2,TGTGCCAGCAGTGATGCGGGTAACCCTGAAGCTTTCTTT,CASSDAGNPEAFF
TRBJ1-5,.,.,TRBV7-2,TGTGCCAGCAGCTTAGATCCAGGGAGGGGGCAGCCCCAGCATTTT,CASSLDPGRGQPQHF
TRBJ1-3,.,.,TRBV15,TGTGCCACCAGCAGAGCCCTTCCCTCTGGAAACACCATATATTTT,CATSRALPSGNTIYF
TRBJ2-2,TRBD2,.,TRBV5-5,TGTGCCAGCAGCTTAAGGCTAGCGGGGAGGAACACCGGGGAGCTGTTTTTT,CASSLRLAGRNTGELFF
TRBJ1-2,.,.,TRBV6-5,TGTGCCAGCAGTTTCCAGGGGAGGGAAGGCTACACCTTC,CASSFQGREGYTF
TRBJ2-7,TRBD1,.,TRBV28,TGTGCCAGCAGCGGATTGGACAGGGATGTTGGAGAGCAGTACTTC,CASSGLDRDVGEQYF
TRBJ1-5,.,few,TRBV6-4,TGTGCCAGCAGTTGTCTCTCGACACTCACCCATCTGGAGCCCCAGCATTTT,CASSCLSTLTHLEPQHF
TRBJ1-5,TRBD1,.,TRBV20-1,TGCAGTGCTAGTGACAGGGCTTGGAATCAGCCCCAGCATTTT,CSASDRAWNQPQHF
TRBJ1-5,.,.,TRBV2,TGTGCCAGCAGTGAAAGGCCTGGATCTCGGGATTTCTATAGCAATCAGCCCCAGCATTTT,CASSERPGSRDFYSNQPQHF
TRBJ1-1,.,.,TRBV7-3,TGTGCCAGCAGCTCCTCCGGGACAATGAACACTGAAGCTTTCTTT,CASSSSGTMNTEAFF
TRBJ1-2,TRBD1,.,TRBV6-2/TRBV6-3,TGTGCCAGCAGCCCCGGGACAGGGAACTATGGCTACACCTTC,CASSPGTGNYGYTF
TRBJ2-5,TRBD2,.,TRBV19,TGTGCCAGTAGTATTAGCGGGCCTAAAGAGACCCAGTACTTC,CASSISGPKETQYF
TRBJ1-2,TRBD1,.,TRBV5-1,TGCGCCAGCAGCCGGACAGGGGGCGCTAACTATGGCTACACCTTC,CASSRTGGANYGYTF
TRBJ2-7,TRBD1,once,TRBV19,TGTGCCAGTAGTCCGAGGGACAGCTCCTACGAGCAGTACTTC,CASSPRDSSYEQYF
TRBJ1-5,.,.,TRBV2,TGTGCCAGCAGTGAAGCTCCCGGACAGTCTCAGCCCCAGCATTTT,CASSEAPGQSQPQHF
TRBJ1-1,TRBD1,.,TRBV19,TGTGCCAGTAGTGGGACAGGGGGCACTGAAGCTTTCTTT,CASSGTGGTEAFF
TRBJ1-1,.,few,TRBV20-1,TGCAGTGCTAGTCGGGGGAACACTGAAGCTTTCTTT,CSASRGNTEAFF
TRBJ1-5,.,.,TRBV6-6,TGTGCCAGCAGTTATGGTTCCCCACGGGGAAATCAGCCCCAGCATTTT,CASSYGSPRGNQPQHF
TRBJ2-1,.,.,TRBV4-1,TGCGCCAGCAGCCGTGGGGTGGACAAACCCTACAATGAGCAGTTCTTC,CASSRGVDKPYNEQFF
TRBJ1-2,.,.,TRBV29-1,TGCAGCGTTGATCCGACATTAGGCTATGGCTACACCTTC,CSVDPTLGYGYTF
TRBJ1-1,TRBD1,.,TRBV7-2,TGTGCCAGCAGCTTAGAAACAGGGGTAGTCGACACTGAAGCTTTCTTT,CASSLETGVVDTEAFF
TRBJ2-6,.,.,TRBV4-3,TGCGCCAGCAGCCAAGATTTAACGGTTATTTACTCTGGGGCCAACGTCCTGACTTTC,CASSQDLTVIYSGANVLTF
TRBJ1-6,.,.,TRBV9,TGTGCCAGCAGCCAAGACAGATCCTATAATTCACCCCTCCACTTT,CASSQDRSYNSPLHF
TRBJ1-3,.,.,TRBV6-5,TGTGCCAGCAGCCCGGTGATTGGAAACACCATATATTTT,CASSPVIGNTIYF
TRBJ1-1,TRBD1,.,TRBV2,TGTGCCAGCAGTGATAAAACAGGGGGGTACACTGAAGCTTTCTTT,CASSDKTGGYTEAFF
TRBJ1-4,.,.,TRBV15,TGTGCCACCAGCAGAGAGGCTGCAACTAATGAAAAACTGTTTTTT,CATSREAATNEKLFF
TRBJ2-1,TRBD1,once,TRBV5-1,TGCGCCAGCACCTACAGGGGCTCCTACAATGAGCAGTTCTTC,CASTYRGSYNEQFF
TRBJ1-2,.,.,TRBV28,TGTGCCAGCACGATAAGAGCTAACTATGGCTACACCTTC,CASTIRANYGYTF
TRBJ1-2,.,.,TRBV7-9,TGTGCCAGCAGCTTAGAGACAGGTGGCTACACCTTC,CASSLETGGYTF
TRBJ2-2,.,.,TRBV5-1,TGCGCCAGCAGCTTTAATCGGCTAAACCAGGGAACCGGGGAGCTGTTTTTT,CASSFNRLNQGTGELFF
TRBJ2-7,.,.,TRBV7-8,TGTGCCAGCAGCTTCCGGGACTGGCAGATCGAGCAGTACTTC,CASSFRDWQIEQYF
TRBJ1-1,.,.,TRBV19,TGTGCCAGTAGTATACGGGGGGTGAACACTGAAGCTTTCTTT,CASSIRGVNTEAFF
TRBJ1-5,.,once,TRBV4-2,TGTGCCAGCAGCCAAGATCTATGGGCCTATCAGCCCCAGCATTTT,CASSQDLWAYQPQHF
TRBJ2-7,.,.,TRBV5-4,TGTGCCAGCAGCCGCGGGGGCCGAAGCTCCTACGAGCAGTACTTC,CASSRGGRSSYEQYF